A selection of T cell receptor beta chains follows, all from one sample in a study of tissue T cells after allogeneic stem cell transplantation. Method: immunoSEQ multiplex PCR; TCRdb's copy keeps in-frame clones and lacks some. Of about 9,900 clones in the sample, about 61% were seen once. Here the sequenced sample was tissue from the jejunum, taken at autopsy. These receptors all stem from an older female donor with lung cancer. The CDR3 runs from the conserved cysteine through the conserved F or W. A D gene is named only where the DNA matches it firmly. The size of a clone is reported for some rows only, either as once, few or many, or as a class for expanded clones.

abundance	v_gene	d_gene	j_gene	CDR3nt	CDR3aa
NA	TRBV7-2	NA	TRBJ2-4	TGTGCCAGCAGCTTAGCTATTCAAGTAGCCAAAAACATTCAGTACTTC	CASSLAIQVAKNIQYF
NA	TRBV19	TRBD2	TRBJ2-3	TGTGCCAGTAGTCAGGGACAAAGCGGGAGTTTGGGGACAGATACGCAGTATTTT	CASSQGQSGSLGTDTQYF
few	TRBV18	NA	TRBJ2-2	TGTGCCAGCTCACCAGTAGGTTCGTCCACCGGGGAGCTGTTTTTT	CASSPVGSSTGELFF
NA	TRBV7-2	TRBD2	TRBJ2-3	TGTGCCAGCAGCTTCAGGCCTAGCGGGGGGGGAGGCACAGATACGCAGTATTTT	CASSFRPSGGGGTDTQYF
NA	TRBV7-2	TRBD2	TRBJ2-3	TGTGCCAGCAGTTTGACTAGCGGGGGCGGCATTAGCACAGATACGCAGTATTTT	CASSLTSGGGISTDTQYF
medium-sized	TRBV3-1/TRBV3-2	NA	TRBJ2-5	TGTGCCAGCAGCCAAGATAGTCGCAGCCGAGAGACCCAGTACTTC	CASSQDSRSRETQYF
NA	TRBV18	NA	TRBJ1-4	TGTGCCAGCTCACCAACAGGGAAAAGGGAAAAACTGTTTTTT	CASSPTGKREKLFF
NA	TRBV6-5	NA	TRBJ2-6	TGTGCCACCCGTATAGGGGCCTCTGGGGCCAACGTCCTGACTTTC	CATRIGASGANVLTF
NA	TRBV7-2	TRBD1	TRBJ1-6	TGTGCCAGCAGGGACAGGGAGGGTAATTCACCCCTCCACTTT	CASRDREGNSPLHF
NA	TRBV5-1	NA	TRBJ2-3	TGCGCCAGCAGCTTGGCGGGGCCTAGCACAGATACGCAGTATTTT	CASSLAGPSTDTQYF
NA	TRBV14	TRBD2	TRBJ2-3	TGTGCCAGCAGCCCTACTAGCGGGCGCACAGATACGCAGTATTTT	CASSPTSGRTDTQYF
NA	TRBV7-3	TRBD1	TRBJ1-4	TGTGCCAGCAGCTCACAGGGGAGGGTAACTAATGAAAAACTGTTTTTT	CASSSQGRVTNEKLFF
medium-sized	TRBV6-6	TRBD2	TRBJ2-5	TGTGCCAGCAGTTCCCCGGGGAGCGGGAGAGAGACCCAGTACTTC	CASSSPGSGRETQYF
NA	TRBV27	NA	TRBJ1-4	TGTGCCAGCAGTACAGAGGCAGGGAAGGGTGTAGGTGAAAAACTGTTTTTT	CASSTEAGKGVGEKLFF
few	TRBV5-6	NA	TRBJ1-4	TGTGCCAGCAGCTTGCTAGGGTCCAGGGCCGGGGGTGAAAAACTGTTTTTT	CASSLLGSRAGGEKLFF
NA	TRBV6-6	NA	TRBJ1-1	TGTGCCACCTGGGGGGCAACTGAAGCTTTCTTT	CATWGATEAFF
few	TRBV4-1	NA	TRBJ1-4	TGCGCCAGCAGCCAAGATCGCCAGGGGTTTCGTGAAAAACTGTTTTTT	CASSQDRQGFREKLFF
NA	TRBV6-5	TRBD1	TRBJ2-1	TGTGCCAGCAGCTTGGACAGGGGAGCGTACAATGAGCAGTTCTTC	CASSLDRGAYNEQFF
few	TRBV5-1	NA	TRBJ2-1	TGCGCCAGCAAGGGCGGCAGCTCCTACAATGAGCAGTTCTTC	CASKGGSSYNEQFF
NA	TRBV7-2	NA	TRBJ1-1	TGTGCCAGCAGCCATCTAGGGGTTGAAGCTTTCTTT	CASSHLGVEAFF
NA	TRBV7-3	NA	TRBJ2-1	TGTGCCAGCAGCTTAAGTCCCACAGGGATAGGTGAGCAGTTCTTC	CASSLSPTGIGEQFF
NA	TRBV5-1	NA	TRBJ2-7	TGCGCCAGCAGCTTGTTCCCAGGATCAAATAAGTACGAGCAGTACTTC	CASSLFPGSNKYEQYF
NA	TRBV7-8	TRBD1	TRBJ2-2	TGTGCCAGCAGCCCCCTCGGGACAGAGGTTTCCGGGGAGCTGTTTTTT	CASSPLGTEVSGELFF
NA	TRBV19	TRBD2	TRBJ2-2	TGTGCCAGTAGTATACAGGGACTAACGAACACCGGGGAGCTGTTTTTT	CASSIQGLTNTGELFF
few	TRBV15	NA	TRBJ2-5	TGTGCCACCAGCAGAGGAGGGAGGACAGAGACCCAGTACTTC	CATSRGGRTETQYF
NA	TRBV7-2	NA	TRBJ1-5	TGTGCCAGCAGCGTACAGGGACAGCCCCAGCATTTT	CASSVQGQPQHF
NA	TRBV27	NA	TRBJ1-2	TGTGCCAGCCCAGGCCAGAGGGGCAGGGAGAGAGAAGCATCTAACTATGGCTACACCTTC	CASPGQRGREREASNYGYTF
NA	TRBV11-3	TRBD2	TRBJ2-5	TGTGCCAGCAGCTCTCCTCTAGCGGGAGGGGGGGAGACCCAGTACTTC	CASSSPLAGGGETQYF
NA	TRBV7-2	TRBD2	TRBJ2-5	TGTGCCAGCAGCTTAGGGACGGTATCTAGCGGGGCGAGGGAGACCCAGTACTTC	CASSLGTVSSGARETQYF
NA	TRBV15	NA	TRBJ1-3	TGTGCCACCAGCATAAGGGGTTTTGGAGGAAACACCATATATTTT	CATSIRGFGGNTIYF
NA	TRBV18	TRBD1	TRBJ1-1	TGTGCCAGCTCACCGACGACAGGGGCCTACAACACTGAAGCTTTCTTT	CASSPTTGAYNTEAFF